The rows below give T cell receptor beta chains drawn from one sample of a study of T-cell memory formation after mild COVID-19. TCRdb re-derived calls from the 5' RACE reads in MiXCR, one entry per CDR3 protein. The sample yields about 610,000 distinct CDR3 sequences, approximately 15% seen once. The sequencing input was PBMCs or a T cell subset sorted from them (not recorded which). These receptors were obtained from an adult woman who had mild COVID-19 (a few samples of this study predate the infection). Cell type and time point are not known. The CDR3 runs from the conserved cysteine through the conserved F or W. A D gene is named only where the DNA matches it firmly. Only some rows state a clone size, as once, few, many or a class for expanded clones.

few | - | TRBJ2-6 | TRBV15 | TGTGCCACCAGCCAACTAGGGACTGGGGCCAACGTCCTGACTTTC | CATSQLGTGANVLTF
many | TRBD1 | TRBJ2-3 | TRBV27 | TGTGCCAGCAGTTGGACAGGGGGGAGCCTCTTCACAGATACGCAGTATTTT | CASSWTGGSLFTDTQYF
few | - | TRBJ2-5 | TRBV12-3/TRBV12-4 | TGTGCCAGCAGTTTAGGGACACAGTACCAAGAGACCCAGTACTTC | CASSLGTQYQETQYF
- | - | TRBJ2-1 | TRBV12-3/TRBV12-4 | TGTGCCAGCAGTTTGAACAGTAACGTCTACAATGAGCAGTTCTTC | CASSLNSNVYNEQFF
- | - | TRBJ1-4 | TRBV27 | TGTGCCAGCAGTTTATTAGCCCGGGGTGAAAAACTGTTTTTT | CASSLLARGEKLFF
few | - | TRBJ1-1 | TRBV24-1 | TGTGCCACCAGTGATTCGAGGGACGGGAACACTGAAGCTTTCTTT | CATSDSRDGNTEAFF
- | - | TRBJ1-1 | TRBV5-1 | TGCGCCAGCAGCCCCCGGACATCCTCGAACACTGAAGCTTTCTTT | CASSPRTSSNTEAFF
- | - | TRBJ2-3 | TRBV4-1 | TGCGCCAGCAGCCGAACCGGACGAAACACAGATACGCAGTATTTT | CASSRTGRNTDTQYF
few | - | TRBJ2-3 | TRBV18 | TGTGCCAGCTCATCCTCTAGTCTCCCCACGCAGTATTTT | CASSSSSLPTQYF
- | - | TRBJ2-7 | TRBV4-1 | TGCGCCAGCAGAGAGGAGATAGCGGACTCCTACGAGCAGTACTTC | CASREEIADSYEQYF
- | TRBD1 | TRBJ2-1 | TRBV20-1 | TGCAGTGCTCAGACCGGGACAGCGAACAATGAGCAGTTCTTC | CSAQTGTANNEQFF
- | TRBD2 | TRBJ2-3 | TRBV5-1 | TGCGCCAGCAGCCATTTGCGGCGGGAGGTGGGGCCACCTCGATATACGCAGTATTTT | CASSHLRREVGPPRYTQYF
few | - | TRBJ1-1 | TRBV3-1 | TGTGCCAGCAGTTCCGGAGGGGGGAAAGCTTTCTTT | CASSSGGGKAFF
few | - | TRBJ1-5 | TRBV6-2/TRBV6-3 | TGTGCCAGCGCTTGGGGCGGGCAGCCCCAGCATTTT | CASAWGGQPQHF
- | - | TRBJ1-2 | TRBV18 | TGTGCCAGCTCACCCGAGGGTTCCGGCTACACCTTC | CASSPEGSGYTF
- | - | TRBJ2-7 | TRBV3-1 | TGTGCCAGCAGTCCAAGGAGGGCCGCCTACGAGCAGTACTTC | CASSPRRAAYEQYF
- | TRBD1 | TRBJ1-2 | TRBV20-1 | TGCAGTGCTAGAGATCCCGGTGGGTCGGTCAGGGGGCCTGAAGTCCCCTATGGCTACACCTTC | CSARDPGGSVRGPEVPYGYTF
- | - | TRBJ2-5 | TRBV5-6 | TGTGCCAGCAGCGCGCCACCAGGGGAGACCCAGTACTTC | CASSAPPGETQYF
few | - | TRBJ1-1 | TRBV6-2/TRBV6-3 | TGTGCCAGCAGTTATGCCCCCACGAATGAAGCTTTCTTT | CASSYAPTNEAFF
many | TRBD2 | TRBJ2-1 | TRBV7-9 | TGTGCCAGCAGCCTGACTAGCGGGGGGGACAATGAGCAGTTCTTC | CASSLTSGGDNEQFF
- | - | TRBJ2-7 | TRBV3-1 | TGTGCCAGCAGCCGTGCCTCGGGGGAGCAGTACTTC | CASSRASGEQYF
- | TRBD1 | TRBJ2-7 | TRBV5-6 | TGTGCCAGCTTCCTACCCACAGGGGGCTCGTACGAGCAGTACTTC | CASFLPTGGSYEQYF
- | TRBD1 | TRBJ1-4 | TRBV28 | TGTGCCAGCTCGACAGGGGTGAGAGAAAAACTGTTTTTT | CASSTGVREKLFF
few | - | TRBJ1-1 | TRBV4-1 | TGCGCCAGCAGCCCAGGGGTTCGCACTGAAGCTTTCTTT | CASSPGVRTEAFF
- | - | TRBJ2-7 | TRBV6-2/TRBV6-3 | TGTGCCAGCAGTTACGCTAGAAACGAGCAGTACTTC | CASSYARNEQYF
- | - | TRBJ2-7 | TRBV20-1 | TGCAGTGCTAGAGCTCCCAGGGGTTACGAGCAGTACTTC | CSARAPRGYEQYF
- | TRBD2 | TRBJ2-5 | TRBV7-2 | TGTGCCAGCAGCCGAGGGCTAGCGGGAGGGCGAGAGACCCAGTACTTC | CASSRGLAGGRETQYF
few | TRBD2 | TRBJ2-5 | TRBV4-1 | TGCGCCAGCAGCTCAAGCGGGGCCTTCCAAGAGACCCAGTACTTC | CASSSSGAFQETQYF
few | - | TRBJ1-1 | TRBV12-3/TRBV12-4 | TGTGCCAGCAGCATCGACAGGAGGAACACTGAAGCTTTCTTT | CASSIDRRNTEAFF
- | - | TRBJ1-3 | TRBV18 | TGTGCCAGCTCACCAATGGACACCCACTCTGGAAACACCATATATTTT | CASSPMDTHSGNTIYF
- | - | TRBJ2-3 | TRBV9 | TGTGCCAGCAGCGTAGGGGTCCCTAGCACAGATACGCAGTATTTT | CASSVGVPSTDTQYF